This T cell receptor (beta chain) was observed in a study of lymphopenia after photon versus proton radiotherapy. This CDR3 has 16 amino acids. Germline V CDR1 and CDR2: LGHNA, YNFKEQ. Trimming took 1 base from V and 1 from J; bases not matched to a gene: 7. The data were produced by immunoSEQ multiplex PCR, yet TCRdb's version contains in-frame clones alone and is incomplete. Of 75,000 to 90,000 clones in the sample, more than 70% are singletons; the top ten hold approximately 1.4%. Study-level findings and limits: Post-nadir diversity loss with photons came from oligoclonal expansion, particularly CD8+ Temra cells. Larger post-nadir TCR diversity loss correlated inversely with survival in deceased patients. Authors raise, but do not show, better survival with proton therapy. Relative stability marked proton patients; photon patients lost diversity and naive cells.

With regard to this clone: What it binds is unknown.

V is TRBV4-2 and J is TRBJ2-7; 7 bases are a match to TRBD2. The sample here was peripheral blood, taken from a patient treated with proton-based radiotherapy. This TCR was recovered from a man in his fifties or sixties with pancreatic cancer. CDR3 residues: CASSQANSGRSYEQYF. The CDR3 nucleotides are TGTGCCAGCAGCCAAGCGAATAGCGGGCGTTCCTACGAGCAGTACTTC.